This is a list of T cell receptor beta chains from one sample in a study of radiation and T cells in renal cell carcinoma. This table comes from immunoSEQ multiplex PCR, and its TCRdb copy is limited to in-frame clones, with some not included. The repertoire has about 140,000 clones, 86% of them found once; the top ten carry 15% to 20%. The sequencing here drew on blood, taken from a patient whose treatment included radiotherapy and nephrectomy. These receptors came from a woman between 45 and 65 years old with renal cell carcinoma. Each CDR3 is given with its conserved first and last residue. The order of the fields is CDR3 length, D gene, V gene, clone size, J gene, CDR3 DNA, CDR3 protein. A D gene is named only where the DNA matches it firmly. Part of the rows lack a size; the others show once, few, many or a class for expanded clones.

len: 14
d_gene: TRBD1
v_gene: TRBV28
abundance: once
j_gene: TRBJ1-1
CDR3nt: TGTGCCAGCGCCCGGACAGGGTCGAGGACTGAAGCTTTCTTT
CDR3aa: CASARTGSRTEAFF

len: 17
d_gene: TRBD2
v_gene: TRBV19
abundance: .
j_gene: TRBJ2-2
CDR3nt: TGTGCCAGTAGTATAGAAAGACTAGCGGGACAGGGCGGGGAGCTGTTTTTT
CDR3aa: CASSIERLAGQGGELFF

len: 14
d_gene: .
v_gene: TRBV28
abundance: .
j_gene: TRBJ2-3
CDR3nt: TGTGCCAGCAGTTCCGCGACCTCTCCAGATACGCAGTATTTT
CDR3aa: CASSSATSPDTQYF

len: 15
d_gene: .
v_gene: TRBV27
abundance: .
j_gene: TRBJ2-5
CDR3nt: TGTGCCAGCAGATCCGAGAGGGCCGTAGAAGAGACCCAGTACTTC
CDR3aa: CASRSERAVEETQYF

len: 11
d_gene: TRBD2
v_gene: TRBV2
abundance: .
j_gene: TRBJ2-3
CDR3nt: TGTGCCAGCATTAGCGGGGATACGCAGTATTTT
CDR3aa: CASISGDTQYF

len: 14
d_gene: .
v_gene: TRBV6-1
abundance: .
j_gene: TRBJ2-7
CDR3nt: TGTGCCAGCAGGAGGGAACCCACCTCCTACGAGCAGTACTTC
CDR3aa: CASRREPTSYEQYF

len: 16
d_gene: TRBD2
v_gene: TRBV7-2
abundance: once
j_gene: TRBJ2-3
CDR3nt: TGTGCCAGCAGCTTAGCCGTTGGGGGGGTGACAGATACGCAGTATTTT
CDR3aa: CASSLAVGGVTDTQYF

len: 13
d_gene: .
v_gene: TRBV11-2
abundance: .
j_gene: TRBJ1-2
CDR3nt: TGTGCCAGCAGCTTAGGCTCGGCAGGCGGCTACACCTTC
CDR3aa: CASSLGSAGGYTF

len: 15
d_gene: .
v_gene: TRBV6-6
abundance: .
j_gene: TRBJ1-5
CDR3nt: TGTGCCAGCAGTTCCCCGGTTTCGTTCAGCGGGCCCCAGCATTTT
CDR3aa: CASSSPVSFSGPQHF

len: 12
d_gene: .
v_gene: TRBV28
abundance: .
j_gene: TRBJ1-5
CDR3nt: TGTGCCAGCCGGAGGGCCAATCAGCCCCAGCATTTT
CDR3aa: CASRRANQPQHF

len: 13
d_gene: TRBD1
v_gene: TRBV5-4
abundance: few
j_gene: TRBJ1-1
CDR3nt: TGTGCCAGCAGCGCCAGGGGGCCCACTGAAGCTTTCTTT
CDR3aa: CASSARGPTEAFF

len: 18
d_gene: .
v_gene: TRBV19
abundance: .
j_gene: TRBJ2-6
CDR3nt: TGTGCCAGTAGTCCTACCCCGATGCGCGGGTCTGGGGCCAACGTCCTGACTTTC
CDR3aa: CASSPTPMRGSGANVLTF

len: 15
d_gene: .
v_gene: TRBV5-4
abundance: .
j_gene: TRBJ1-6
CDR3nt: TGTGCCAGCAGCCCAGTCCCGGGACATTCTTCACCCCTCCACTTT
CDR3aa: CASSPVPGHSSPLHF

len: 12
d_gene: .
v_gene: TRBV18
abundance: .
j_gene: TRBJ2-7
CDR3nt: TGTGCCAGCTCACCAGACACGGTCGAGCAGTACTTC
CDR3aa: CASSPDTVEQYF

len: 13
d_gene: .
v_gene: TRBV19
abundance: .
j_gene: TRBJ1-2
CDR3nt: TGTGCCAGTAGTATGTGGGGAGGCTATGGCTACACCTTC
CDR3aa: CASSMWGGYGYTF

len: 18
d_gene: .
v_gene: TRBV25-1
abundance: .
j_gene: TRBJ1-1
CDR3nt: TGTGCCAGCAGTGGTGATTCATGGGGTTCCATCATGAACACTGAAGCTTTCTTT
CDR3aa: CASSGDSWGSIMNTEAFF

len: 13
d_gene: .
v_gene: TRBV11-2
abundance: .
j_gene: TRBJ2-1
CDR3nt: TGTGCCAGCAGCTTAGCAGGGGGGGATGAGCAGTTCTTC
CDR3aa: CASSLAGGDEQFF

len: 15
d_gene: TRBD1
v_gene: TRBV4-3
abundance: .
j_gene: TRBJ1-2
CDR3nt: TGCGCCAGCAGCCAAGATGACAGGGGCGGCTATGGCTACACCTTC
CDR3aa: CASSQDDRGGYGYTF

len: 13
d_gene: .
v_gene: TRBV19
abundance: .
j_gene: TRBJ2-2
CDR3nt: TGTGCCAGTAGTACAGACACATTCGGGGAGCTGTTTTTT
CDR3aa: CASSTDTFGELFF

len: 15
d_gene: TRBD2
v_gene: TRBV5-1
abundance: .
j_gene: TRBJ2-1
CDR3nt: TGCGCCAGCAGCCCACCTATAGCGGGGCTGGCTGAGCAGTTCTTC
CDR3aa: CASSPPIAGLAEQFF